This entry lists 27 T cell receptor beta chains sequenced from one sample in a study of blood T cell repertoires in COVID-19. The assay was immunoSEQ multiplex PCR, and TCRdb's table has in-frame clones only and misses some. The sample shows some 150,000 clones, about nine tenths of them seen only once. The specimen was peripheral blood. The receptor source for this set is a woman aged 50 to 60 with acute or convalescent COVID-19.

This clone has only one observation. The rearrangement links TRBV9 to TRBJ1-2; 7 bases are shared with TRBD1. After removal of 4 bases from V and 4 bases from J, the junction contained 7 bases not matched to a gene. Germline values: CDR1 SGDLS, CDR2 YYNGEE. This CDR3 has 14 amino acids. The CDR3: CASSLRTGVYGYTF. CDR3 in DNA: TGTGCCAGCAGCCTACGCACAGGGGTCTATGGCTACACCTTC.

The chain combines TRBV18 with TRBJ1-5; TRBD1 agrees at 9 bases. Per germline, CDR1 KGHSH and CDR2 LQKENI. V lost 4 bases to trimming and J lost 7 bases; unmatched junction nucleotides: 5. CDR3 size: 14 residues. The CDR3 protein is CASSQGQGQQPQHF. CDR3 bases: TGTGCCAGCTCACAGGGACAGGGTCAACAGCCCCAGCATTTT. Full variable domain (rest looked up from reference TRBV18 and TRBJ1-5): NAGVMQNPRHLVRRRGQEARLRCSPMKGHSHVYWYRQLPEEGLKFMVYLQKENIIDESGMPKERFSAEFPKEGPSILRIQQVVRGDSAAYFCASSQGQGQQPQHFGDGTRLSIL.

The sample holds one count of this clone. The V call is TRBV9, the J call TRBJ1-6, with 8 nucleotides matching TRBD1. In germline, CDR1 is SGDLS, CDR2 YYNGEE. The CDR3 runs to 14 residues. V trimming: 4 bases; J trimming: 6 bases; junction bases outside the gene matches: 3. CDR3 region: CASSTGTGNSPLHF. The CDR3 bases are TGTGCCAGCAGCACCGGGACAGGTAATTCACCCCTCCACTTT.

The chain employs TRBV5-1 and TRBJ2-3; perhaps TRBD2 as D (5 bases). CDR3 size: 16 residues. V shed 0 bases and J shed 5 bases, with 16 bases lying between them. Germline V gene lookup returns CDR1 SGHRS and CDR2 YFSETQ. CDR3 DNA sequence: TGCGCCAGCAGCTTGGCCGAGAACGGAGAGGGAGATACGCAGTATTTT. It is translated as CASSLAENGEGDTQYF.

V is TRBV24-1 and J is TRBJ2-2; D remains unclear. Germline CDR1 and CDR2: KGHDR and SFDVKD. V was clipped by 7 bases and J by 0 bases, with 11 bases between them. The CDR3 is 15 amino acids. The CDR3 spells CATSLSSANTGELFF. CDR3 coding DNA: TGTGCCACCAGCCTCTCGAGCGCGAACACCGGGGAGCTGTTTTTT.

The chain uses TRBV12-3 or TRBV12-4 and TRBJ1-1; D ambiguous. V was trimmed by 7 bases and J by 3 bases, leaving 12 bases between them. The CDR3 totals 13 residues. The DNA of the CDR3 is TGTGCCAGCACCGCAGACATAGACACTGAAGCTTTCTTT. Protein: CASTADIDTEAFF.

The gene calls are TRBV6-6 and TRBJ1-3; 8 bases are a match to TRBD1. This CDR3 contains 15 residues. CDR1 MNHNY and CDR2 SVGAGI come from the germline V gene (reference sequence). Trimming removed 7 bases from V and 2 bases from J; junction bases left unmatched: 7. The CDR3 sequence is CASTRQGRAGNTIYF. The CDR3 DNA sequence: TGTGCCAGCACCCGACAGGGGAGAGCTGGAAACACCATATATTTT.

The rearrangement links TRBV19 to TRBJ1-2; D unresolved. The V gene lost 5 bases and the J gene lost 6 bases, with 10 bases spanning the gap. This CDR3 has 12 residues. Germline V CDR1 and CDR2: LNHDA, SQIVND (reference sequence). CDR3 sequence reads: CASSQALNGYTF. The CDR3 DNA reads TGTGCCAGTAGTCAGGCACTGAATGGCTACACCTTC.

The V call is TRBV15, the J call TRBJ2-1, with 7 positions matching TRBD2. Trimming removed 3 bases from V and 8 bases from J; junction bases left unmatched: 10. CDR1 is LNHNV, CDR2 YYDKDF, per germline (reference sequence). This CDR3 is built from 15 residues. This CDR3 is CATSRQGGSGDEQFF. CDR3 DNA sequence: TGTGCCACCAGCAGGCAAGGAGGGAGCGGGGATGAGCAGTTCTTC.

The V gene is TRBV2, the J gene TRBJ1-4, with a possible D match to TRBD1 (5 bases). Germline assignment: CDR1 SNHLY and CDR2 FYNNEI. The ends were cut back, 7 bases at V and 3 bases at J, with 12 bases in the middle. The CDR3 runs 14 residues. The CDR3 here is CASTERGANEKLFF. The DNA of the CDR3 is TGTGCCAGCACCGAGCGGGGGGCTAATGAAAAACTGTTTTTT.

J is TRBJ1-5 and V is TRBV24-1, with a weak D call TRBD1 (5 bases). Trimming pared 4 bases from V and 7 bases from J, leaving 13 bases between. This CDR3 contains 14 residues. Germline CDR1 reads KGHDR; CDR2 reads SFDVKD. CDR3 in DNA: TGTGCCACCAGTGAAGGAGGGGAACACCAGCCCCAGCATTTT. The encoded protein is CATSEGGEHQPQHF.

The chain has TRBV3-1 (or the pseudogene TRBV3-2) and TRBJ2-3, with 10 bases matching TRBD2. The V and J ends lost 0 bases and 0 bases, in that order; junction bases with no gene match: 9. CDR1 and CDR2 from the germline V gene are LGHDT and YNNKEL (reference sequence). This CDR3 is 19 amino acids long. As DNA, the CDR3 is TGTGCCAGCAGCCAAGACCCTAGCGGGAGCTTTTCTAGCACAGATACGCAGTATTTT. It is translated as CASSQDPSGSFSSTDTQYF.

About this clone: The sample carries other DNA sequences with the same CDR3. The rearrangement links TRBV20-1 to TRBJ2-5; D not certain. Per the germline V gene, CDR1 is DFQATT and CDR2 is SNEGSKA (reference sequence). The CDR3 length is 11 residues. V was cut by 2 bases and J by 5 bases, with 6 bases left in between. The CDR3 loop reads CSARREETQYF. CDR3 nucleotides: TGCAGTGCTAGAAGAGAGGAGACCCAGTACTTC.

This rearrangement joins TRBV7-2 to TRBJ1-2; possibly TRBD1 for D (6 bases). Per the germline V gene, CDR1 is SGHTA and CDR2 is FQGNSA. Trimming cost V 5 bases and J 0 bases, with 16 bases left between them. The CDR3 length is 16 residues. The CDR3 region is CASSPSDRPPNYGYTF. The CDR3 nucleotides read TGTGCCAGCAGCCCATCGGACAGACCACCTAACTATGGCTACACCTTC.

As concerns this clone: The identical CDR3 is also encoded by other nucleotide sequences in the sample. This chain links TRBV12-3 or TRBV12-4 with TRBJ1-2, with unresolved D. The CDR3 consists of 13 residues. Trimming stripped 2 bases from V and 0 bases from J, with 4 bases between. Here the CDR3 DNA reads TGTGCCAGCAGTTTAAACTCTAACTATGGCTACACCTTC. It yields the protein CASSLNSNYGYTF.

On this clone: Since the CDR3 does not end with the conserved phenylalanine or tryptophan, this likely comes from a read error. The limits of the CDR3 on the DNA are not certain, so only TCRdb's listed CDR3 is given. CDR3 region: CASSKRRGRQPC. The rearrangement uses TRBV21-1 and TRBJ2-7; the DNA was not compared with TRBD2, the D call given in the table. TRBV21-1 is reported as a pseudogene. The CDR3 has 12 amino acids, counting both end residues.

V and J are TRBV9 and TRBJ1-2; 8 positions match TRBD1. The CDR3 has 16 residues. CDR1 and CDR2 (germline): SGDLS, YYNGEE. V lost 0 bases to trimming and J lost 3 bases; unmatched junction nucleotides: 7. In DNA form, the CDR3 reads TGTGCCAGCAGCGTAGATGCAGGGGGCGTTTACTATGGCTACACCTTC. Encoded protein: CASSVDAGGVYYGYTF.

The rearrangement joins TRBV9 to TRBJ1-2; D gene uncertain. Germline V CDR1 and CDR2: SGDLS, YYNGEE. The CDR3 is made up of 12 amino acids. Trimming left V 3 bases short and J 8 bases short, with 11 bases between. The CDR3 loop is CASSAPWEGYTF. The CDR3 region has the DNA TGTGCCAGCAGCGCCCCCTGGGAGGGCTACACCTTC.

This clone was counted a few times. The V gene is TRBV18, the J gene TRBJ1-3; D is perhaps TRBD1 (6 bases). V lost 6 bases, J lost 3 bases, and 12 bases lay in between. This CDR3 has 14 amino acids. The germline gives CDR1 KGHSH, CDR2 LQKENI. This chain's CDR3 is CASSAGDGGNTIYF. The DNA for the CDR3 is TGTGCCAGCTCCGCAGGGGATGGTGGAAACACCATATATTTT. Based on the CDR3 plus reference TRBV18 and TRBJ1-3, the full variable domain is NAGVMQNPRHLVRRRGQEARLRCSPMKGHSHVYWYRQLPEEGLKFMVYLQKENIIDESGMPKERFSAEFPKEGPSILRIQQVVRGDSAAYFCASSAGDGGNTIYFGEGSWLTVV.

The chain carries TRBV7-2 and TRBJ1-6, with D possibly matching TRBD1 (5 bases). The CDR3 consists of 15 residues. Germline CDR1 is SGHTA and CDR2 is FQGNSA. The V end lost 6 bases, the J end lost 6 bases, and 15 bases lay between the germline ends. CDR3 sequence reads: CASSWGTPGNSPLHF. The CDR3, as DNA: TGTGCCAGCAGTTGGGGGACTCCGGGTAATTCACCCCTCCACTTT.

This chain links TRBV7-7 with TRBJ2-3, with 10 bases lining up with TRBD1. V lost 5 bases and J lost 1; bases outside the gene matches: 3. The CDR3 is 15 residues long. CDR1 is SSHAT and CDR2 is FNYEAQ in the germline V gene (reference sequence). In DNA, the CDR3 is TGTGCCAGCAGCCCGGGGACAGGGGGCACAGATACGCAGTATTTT. This gives the protein CASSPGTGGTDTQYF. The whole variable domain, filled in from reference TRBV7-7 and TRBJ2-3, reads GAGVSQSPRYKVTKRGQDVTLRCDPISSHATLYWYQQALGQGPEFLTYFNYEAQPDKSGLPSDRFSAERPEGSISTLTIQRTEQRDSAMYRCASSPGTGGTDTQYFGPGTRLTVL.

The V gene is TRBV30, the J gene TRBJ1-3; D unclear. Germline CDR1 is GTSNPN and CDR2 is SVGIG (reference sequence). The V gene lost 1 base and the J gene lost 9 bases, with 7 bases spanning the gap. The CDR3 runs to 11 residues. The CDR3: CAWSEEVTIYF. In nucleotides, the CDR3 is TGTGCCTGGAGTGAGGAGGTCACCATATATTTT.

The gene calls are TRBV29-1 and TRBJ1-1, with D uncertain. Trimming shortened V by 7 bases and J by 2 bases, and 11 bases separated the two germline ends. Germline assignment: CDR1 SQVTM and CDR2 ANQGSEA. CDR3 length equals 12 residues. CDR3 nucleotide sequence: TGCAGCGCCAAGTGGGCCAACACTGAAGCTTTCTTT. Amino acid sequence: CSAKWANTEAFF.

The CDR3 protein is CSVTGKNGMYNEQYF. In nucleotides, the CDR3 is TGCAGCGTGACAGGGAAAAATGGTATGTACAACGAGCAGTACTTC. The rearrangement joins TRBV29-1 to TRBJ2-7; 7 bases are shared with TRBD1. Germline V gene data show CDR1 as SQVTM and CDR2 as ANQGSEA. The V and J ends lost 6 bases and 5 bases, in that order; junction bases with no gene match: 16. This CDR3 spans 15 amino acids.

V gene TRBV5-1 combines with J gene TRBJ2-5, with D unclear. Germline CDR1 SGHRS, CDR2 YFSETQ. V lost 5 bases, J lost 0 bases, and 5 bases lay in between. The CDR3 loop spans 12 amino acids. In nucleotides, the CDR3 is TGCGCCAGCAGGGGCAACCAAGAGACCCAGTACTTC. Translating it yields CASRGNQETQYF. Based on the CDR3 plus reference TRBV5-1 and TRBJ2-5, the full variable domain is KAGVTQTPRYLIKTRGQQVTLSCSPISGHRSVSWYQQTPGQGLQFLFEYFSETQRNKGNFPGRFSGRQFSNSRSEMNVSTLELGDSALYLCASRGNQETQYFGPGTRLLVL.

The chain recombines TRBV10-3 with TRBJ2-1; 8 bases align to TRBD2. The CDR3 loop spans 16 amino acids. CDR1 is ENHRY and CDR2 is SYGVKD in the germline V gene. V trimming: 2 bases; J trimming: 3 bases; junction bases outside the gene matches: 6. The DNA of the CDR3 is TGTGCCATCAGTGAGGCCAGCGGGAGTTTCTACAATGAGCAGTTCTTC. Its translation: CAISEASGSFYNEQFF.

J is TRBJ2-5 and V is TRBV24-1; TRBD1 is a possible D gene (6 bases). This CDR3 has 14 residues. Trimming removed 4 bases from V and 5 bases from J, with 13 bases in between. Per germline, CDR1 KGHDR and CDR2 SFDVKD. CDR3 amino acids: CATSDPTGRETQYF. The CDR3 bases are TGTGCCACCAGTGACCCGACAGGTCGGGAGACCCAGTACTTC.